The present TCR beta chain was sequenced within a study of blood T cell repertoires in COVID-19. Background on the study: Sources were T cells, B-cell-depleted T cells, or PBMCs; the material itself was cDNA or gDNA.

This table comes from immunoSEQ multiplex PCR, and its TCRdb copy is limited to in-frame clones, with some not included. Of some 40,000 clones listed, over 75% were seen once; the top ten hold about 35%. CDR3 length: 12 amino acids. Trimming removed 7 bases from V and 9 bases from J, with 13 bases in between. Germline V gene data show CDR1 as MNHEY and CDR2 as SVGAGI. This TCR was sampled from a man aged 70 or older with active COVID-19. This rearrangement joins TRBV6-5 to TRBJ1-3; no firm D call. The sample taken for sequencing was peripheral blood. The CDR3 region is CASKMAGFTIYF. In DNA, the CDR3 is TGTGCCAGCAAAATGGCGGGGTTCACCATATATTTT.